The present TCR beta chain was sequenced within a study of shared clonotypes between healthy human individuals. The study, taken as a whole, reports: Approximately 5.4% of naive CD4 clonotypes were common to a handful of donors.

On this clone itself: Its antigen remains unknown. In the same sample, other DNA sequences code for this CDR3.

In the original analysis: Filtering differed for immunoSEQ, which gave only junction sequences without quality scores. Only in-frame clones appear in the TCRdb table, and some are missing; sequencing was by immunoSEQ multiplex PCR. Clonal size and the V and J genes are those of that table, whereas D and trimming came from the DNA. The sample lists around 2.5 million clones, roughly 93% occurring once. HIV-negative, healthy adults without recent acute infections or vaccinations were the donors. Every donor was a Caucasian adult from Nashville, Tennessee. Per the germline V gene, CDR1 is SEHNR and CDR2 is FQNEAQ (reference sequence). V dropped 1 base and J dropped 2 bases, with 5 bases sitting between them. CDR3 length: 13 residues.

Input material: naive CD4+ T cells from PBMCs. The subset: CD45RA+ positively selected. The chain uses TRBV7-9 and TRBJ1-1; D is unclear. This TCR was sampled from a man younger than 35 in good health. Some clones in this sample may be carry-over from other donors' samples. The DNA for the CDR3 is TGTGCCAGCAGCTTAGAGGTAAACACTGAAGCTTTCTTT. Translated, it gives CASSLEVNTEAFF.